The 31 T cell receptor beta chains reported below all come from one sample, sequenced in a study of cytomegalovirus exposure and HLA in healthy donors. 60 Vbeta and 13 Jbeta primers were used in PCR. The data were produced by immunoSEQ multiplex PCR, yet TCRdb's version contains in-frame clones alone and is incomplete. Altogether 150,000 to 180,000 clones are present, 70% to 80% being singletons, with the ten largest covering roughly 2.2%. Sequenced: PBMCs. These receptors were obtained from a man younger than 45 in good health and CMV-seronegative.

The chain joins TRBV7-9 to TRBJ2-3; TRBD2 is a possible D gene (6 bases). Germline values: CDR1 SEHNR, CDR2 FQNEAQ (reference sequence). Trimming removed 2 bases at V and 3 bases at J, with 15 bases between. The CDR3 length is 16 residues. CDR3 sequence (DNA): TGTGCCAGCAGCTTAAGGGTGGGGGGTCTGACAGATACGCAGTATTTT. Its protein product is CASSLRVGGLTDTQYF.

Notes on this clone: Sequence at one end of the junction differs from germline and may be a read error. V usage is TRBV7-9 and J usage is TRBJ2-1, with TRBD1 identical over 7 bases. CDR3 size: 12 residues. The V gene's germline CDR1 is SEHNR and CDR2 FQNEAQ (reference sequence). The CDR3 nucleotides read TGTTCCAGCAGCTTAGACAGGGATGAGCAGTTCTTC. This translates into CSSSLDRDEQFF. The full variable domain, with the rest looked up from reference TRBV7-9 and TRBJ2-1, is DTGVSQNPRHKITKRGQNVTFRCDPISEHNRLYWYRQTLGQGPEFLTYFQNEAQLEKSRLLSDRFSAERPKGSFSTLEIQRTEQGDSAMYLCSSSLDRDEQFFGPGTRLTVL.

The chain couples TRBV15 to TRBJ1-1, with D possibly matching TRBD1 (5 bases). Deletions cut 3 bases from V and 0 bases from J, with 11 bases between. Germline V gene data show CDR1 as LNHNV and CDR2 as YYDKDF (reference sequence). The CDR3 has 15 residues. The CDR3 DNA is TGTGCCACCAGCAGCACAGGTTTCATGAACACTGAAGCTTTCTTT. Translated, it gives CATSSTGFMNTEAFF.

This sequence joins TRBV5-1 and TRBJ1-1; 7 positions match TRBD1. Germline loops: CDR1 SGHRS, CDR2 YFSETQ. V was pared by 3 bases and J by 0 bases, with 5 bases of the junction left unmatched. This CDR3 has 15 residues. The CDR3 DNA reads TGCGCCAGCAGCTCGCCGGGACAGTTGAACACTGAAGCTTTCTTT. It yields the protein CASSSPGQLNTEAFF.

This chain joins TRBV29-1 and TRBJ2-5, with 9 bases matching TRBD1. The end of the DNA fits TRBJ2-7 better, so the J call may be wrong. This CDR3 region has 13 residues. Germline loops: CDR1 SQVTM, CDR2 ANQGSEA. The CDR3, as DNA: TGCAGCGTTCCCTCGACAGGGGGCTACGAGCAGTACTTC. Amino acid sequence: CSVPSTGGYEQYF.

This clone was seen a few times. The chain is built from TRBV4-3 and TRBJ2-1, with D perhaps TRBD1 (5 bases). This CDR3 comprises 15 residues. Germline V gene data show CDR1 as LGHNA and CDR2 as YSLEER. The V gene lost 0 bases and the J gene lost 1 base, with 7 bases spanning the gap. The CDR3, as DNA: TGCGCCAGCAGCCAAGAGAAGGGGTCCTACAATGAGCAGTTCTTC. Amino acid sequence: CASSQEKGSYNEQFF.

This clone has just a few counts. CDR3: CASSPGQGRTYGYTF. DNA of the CDR3: TGCGCCAGCAGCCCCGGACAGGGGCGAACTTATGGCTACACCTTC. This chain uses TRBV5-1 with TRBJ1-2, with 9 nucleotides matching TRBD1. V shed 4 bases and J 5 bases; nucleotides not matched to a gene: 9. The CDR3 consists of 15 residues. CDR1 is SGHRS, CDR2 YFSETQ, per germline.

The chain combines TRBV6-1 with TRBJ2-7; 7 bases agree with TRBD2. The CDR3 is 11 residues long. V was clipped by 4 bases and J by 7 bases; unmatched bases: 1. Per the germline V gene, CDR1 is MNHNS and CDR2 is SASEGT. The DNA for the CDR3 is TGTGCCAGCAGTGCGGGGGGAGAGCAGTACTTC. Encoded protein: CASSAGGEQYF.

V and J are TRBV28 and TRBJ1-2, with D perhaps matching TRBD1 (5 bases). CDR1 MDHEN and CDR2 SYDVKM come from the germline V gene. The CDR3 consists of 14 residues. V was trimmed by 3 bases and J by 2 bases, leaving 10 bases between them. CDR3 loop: CASSFGGTNYGYTF. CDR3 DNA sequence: TGTGCCAGCAGTTTTGGAGGGACCAACTATGGCTACACCTTC.

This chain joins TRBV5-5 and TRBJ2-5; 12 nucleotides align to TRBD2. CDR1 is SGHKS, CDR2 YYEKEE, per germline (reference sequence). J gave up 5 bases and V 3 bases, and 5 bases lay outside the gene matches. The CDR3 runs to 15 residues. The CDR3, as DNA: TGTGCCAGCAGCTCCGGACTAGCGGGGTTGGAGACCCAGTACTTC. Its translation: CASSSGLAGLETQYF. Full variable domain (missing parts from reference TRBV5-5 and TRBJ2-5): DAGVTQSPTHLIKTRGQQVTLRCSPISGHKSVSWYQQVLGQGPQFIFQYYEKEERGRGNFPDRFSARQFPNYSSELNVNALLLGDSALYLCASSSGLAGLETQYFGPGTRLLVL.

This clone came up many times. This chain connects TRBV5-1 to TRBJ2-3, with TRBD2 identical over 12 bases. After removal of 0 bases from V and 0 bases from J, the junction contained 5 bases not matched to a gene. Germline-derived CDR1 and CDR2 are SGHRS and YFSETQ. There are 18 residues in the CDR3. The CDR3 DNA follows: TGCGCCAGCAGCTTGGAAACTAGCGGGGGGAATAGCACAGATACGCAGTATTTT. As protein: CASSLETSGGNSTDTQYF.

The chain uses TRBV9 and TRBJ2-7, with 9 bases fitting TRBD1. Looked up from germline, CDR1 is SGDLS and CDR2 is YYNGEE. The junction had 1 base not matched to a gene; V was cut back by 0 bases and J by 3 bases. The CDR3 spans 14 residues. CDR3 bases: TGTGCCAGCAGCGTAGGGGGACAGGGCTACGAGCAGTACTTC. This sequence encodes CASSVGGQGYEQYF.

The DNA of the CDR3 is TGTGCCAGCAGACTCCCCGGGACTAGCGGGGCAGGTACGCAGTATTTT. Protein product: CASRLPGTSGAGTQYF. This chain joins TRBV2 and TRBJ2-3; TRBD2 agrees at 13 bases. Germline CDR1 and CDR2: SNHLY and FYNNEI. The CDR3 runs 16 residues. Trimming cost V 6 bases and J 8 bases; bases outside gene matches: 11.

CDR3 sequence reads: CASSDNRDEQYF. CDR3 nucleotides: TGTGCCAGCAGTGATAACCGGGACGAGCAGTACTTC. The chain joins TRBV6-1 to TRBJ2-7; D is ambiguous. V was cut by 3 bases and J by 5 bases, with 8 bases left in between. This CDR3 has 12 residues. The germline gives CDR1 MNHNS, CDR2 SASEGT.

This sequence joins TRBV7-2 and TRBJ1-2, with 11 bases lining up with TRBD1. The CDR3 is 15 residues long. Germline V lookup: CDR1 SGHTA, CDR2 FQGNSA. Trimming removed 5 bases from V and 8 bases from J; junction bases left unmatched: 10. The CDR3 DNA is TGTGCCAGCAGCCGACAGGGGACAGGGGGTCGCGGCTACACCTTC. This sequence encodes CASSRQGTGGRGYTF.

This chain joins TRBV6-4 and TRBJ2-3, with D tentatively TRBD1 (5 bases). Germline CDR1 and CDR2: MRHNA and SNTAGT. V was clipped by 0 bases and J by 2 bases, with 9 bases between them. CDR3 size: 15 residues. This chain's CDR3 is CASSDSAGNTDTQYF. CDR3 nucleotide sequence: TGTGCCAGCAGTGACTCAGCAGGGAACACAGATACGCAGTATTTT.

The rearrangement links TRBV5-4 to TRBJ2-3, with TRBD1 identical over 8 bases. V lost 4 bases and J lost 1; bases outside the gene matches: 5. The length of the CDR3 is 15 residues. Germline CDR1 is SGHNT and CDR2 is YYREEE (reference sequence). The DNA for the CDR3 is TGTGCCAGCAGCGACCGGGACAGGCGCACAGATACGCAGTATTTT. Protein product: CASSDRDRRTDTQYF.

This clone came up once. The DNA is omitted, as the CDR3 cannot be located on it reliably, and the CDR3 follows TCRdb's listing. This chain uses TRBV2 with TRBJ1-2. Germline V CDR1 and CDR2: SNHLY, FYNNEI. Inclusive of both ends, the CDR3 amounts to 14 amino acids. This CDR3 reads CASSTSGSDYGYTF.

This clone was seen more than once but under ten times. The CDR3: CAISEFSDQETQYF. In DNA, the CDR3 is TGTGCCATCAGTGAGTTTTCAGACCAAGAGACCCAGTACTTC. This sequence joins TRBV10-3 and TRBJ2-5; D gene unclear. Germline CDR1 and CDR2: ENHRY and SYGVKD. The CDR3 is 14 amino acids. The germline V and J ends were trimmed by 1 base and 0 bases, with 6 bases remaining between them.

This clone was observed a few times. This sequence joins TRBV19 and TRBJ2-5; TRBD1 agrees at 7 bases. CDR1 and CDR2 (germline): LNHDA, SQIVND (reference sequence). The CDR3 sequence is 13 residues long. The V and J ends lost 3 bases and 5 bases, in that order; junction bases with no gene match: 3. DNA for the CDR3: TGTGCCAGTAGTATTTCCAGGGGGGAGACCCAGTACTTC. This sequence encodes CASSISRGETQYF.

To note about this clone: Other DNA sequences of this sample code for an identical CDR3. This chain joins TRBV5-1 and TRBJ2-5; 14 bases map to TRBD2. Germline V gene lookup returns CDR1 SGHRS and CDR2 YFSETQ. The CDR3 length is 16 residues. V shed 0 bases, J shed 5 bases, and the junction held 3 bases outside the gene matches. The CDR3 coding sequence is TGCGCCAGCAGCTTGGCCGGACTAGCGGGGGGCGAGACCCAGTACTTC. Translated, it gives CASSLAGLAGGETQYF.

DNA for the CDR3: TGTGCCAGTAGTATTACAGGGACCGGCTACACCTTC. It is translated as CASSITGTGYTF. The genes are TRBV19 and TRBJ1-2, with D perhaps TRBD1 (6 bases). From germline, CDR1 is LNHDA and CDR2 SQIVND (reference sequence). Trimming took off 3 bases at V and 8 bases at J, with 10 bases between the two ends. CDR3 length equals 12 residues.

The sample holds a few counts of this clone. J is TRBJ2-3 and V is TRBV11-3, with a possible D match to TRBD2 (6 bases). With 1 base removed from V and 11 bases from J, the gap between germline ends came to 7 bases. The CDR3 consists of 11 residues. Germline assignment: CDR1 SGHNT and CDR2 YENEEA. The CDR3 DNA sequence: TGTGCCAGCAGCTTAGGGAGGGTGCAGTATTTT. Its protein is CASSLGRVQYF.

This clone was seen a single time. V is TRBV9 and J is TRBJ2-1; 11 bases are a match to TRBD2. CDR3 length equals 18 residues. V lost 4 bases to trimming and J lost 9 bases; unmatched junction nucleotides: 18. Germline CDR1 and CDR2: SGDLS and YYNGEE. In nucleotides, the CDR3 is TGTGCCAGCAGCCCCCGACTAGCGGGGAGGCCCCGATCGGGTGAGCAGTTCTTC. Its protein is CASSPRLAGRPRSGEQFF.

This CDR3 reads CASNVRIQETQYF. For the CDR3, the DNA is TGTGCCAGCAACGTGCGTATCCAAGAGACCCAGTACTTC. J is TRBJ2-5 and V is TRBV28; D call uncertain. Germline V CDR1 and CDR2: MDHEN, SYDVKM. The CDR3 runs to 13 residues. Trimming removed 7 bases from V and 1 base from J, with 10 bases in between.

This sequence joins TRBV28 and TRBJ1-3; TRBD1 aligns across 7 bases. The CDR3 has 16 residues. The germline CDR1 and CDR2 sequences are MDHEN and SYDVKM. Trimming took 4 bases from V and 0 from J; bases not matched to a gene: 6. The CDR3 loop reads CASSSRDSYSGNTIYF. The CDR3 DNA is TGTGCCAGCAGTTCCCGGGACAGTTACTCTGGAAACACCATATATTTT.

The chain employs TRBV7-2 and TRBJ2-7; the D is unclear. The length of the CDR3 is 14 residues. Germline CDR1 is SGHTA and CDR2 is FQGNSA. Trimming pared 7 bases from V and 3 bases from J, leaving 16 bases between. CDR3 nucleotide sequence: TGTGCCAGCACCCTCTCTGGGCAGGTCTACGAGCAGTACTTC. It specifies CASTLSGQVYEQYF.

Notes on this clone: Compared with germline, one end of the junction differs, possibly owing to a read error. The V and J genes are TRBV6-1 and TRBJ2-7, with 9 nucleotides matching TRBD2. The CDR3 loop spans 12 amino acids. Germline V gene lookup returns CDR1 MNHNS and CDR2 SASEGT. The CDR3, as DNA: TGTGCCAGCAGTGAAGCGCTCGCTAGCGGGGAATTC. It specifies CASSEALASGEF.

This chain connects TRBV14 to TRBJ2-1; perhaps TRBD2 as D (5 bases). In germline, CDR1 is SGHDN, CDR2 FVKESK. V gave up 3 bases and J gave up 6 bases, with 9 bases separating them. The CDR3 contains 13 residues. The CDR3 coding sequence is TGTGCCAGCAGCCACCACGGACTCAATGAGCAGTTCTTC. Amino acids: CASSHHGLNEQFF.

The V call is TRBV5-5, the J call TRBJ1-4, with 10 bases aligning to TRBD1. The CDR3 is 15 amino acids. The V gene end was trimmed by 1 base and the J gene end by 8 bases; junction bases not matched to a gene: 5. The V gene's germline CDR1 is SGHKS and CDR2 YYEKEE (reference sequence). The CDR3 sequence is CASSLTGDRGEKLFF. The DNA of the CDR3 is TGTGCCAGCAGCTTGACTGGGGACAGGGGAGAAAAACTGTTTTTT.

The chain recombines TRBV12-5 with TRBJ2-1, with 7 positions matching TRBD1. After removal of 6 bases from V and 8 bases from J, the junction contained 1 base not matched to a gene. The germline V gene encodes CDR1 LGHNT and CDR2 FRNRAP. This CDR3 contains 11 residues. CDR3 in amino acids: CASGQGYEQFF. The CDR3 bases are TGTGCTAGTGGACAGGGGTATGAGCAGTTCTTC.